Below, 21 T cell receptor beta chains from the same sample are listed, as sequenced in a study of blood T cell repertoires in COVID-19. Assay: immunoSEQ multiplex PCR; the TCRdb copy retains only in-frame clones and omits some. Counted here are 110,000 to 150,000 clones, roughly 84% occurring once; the ten biggest clones make up approximately 8.2%. Sequencing was performed on peripheral blood. The receptors come from a woman between 55 and 75 years old with acute or convalescent COVID-19.

This chain connects TRBV28 to TRBJ1-1, with D possibly being TRBD1 (5 bases). CDR3 length: 14 residues. V lost 10 bases and J lost 0, with 15 bases in between. Germline V gene lookup returns CDR1 MDHEN and CDR2 SYDVKM. For the CDR3, the DNA is TGTGCCACCCGATGGGGCACCCTGAACACTGAAGCTTTCTTT. This translates into CATRWGTLNTEAFF. Full variable domain (missing parts from reference TRBV28 and TRBJ1-1): DVKVTQSSRYLVKRTGEKVFLECVQDMDHENMFWYRQDPGLGLRLIYFSYDVKMKEKGDIPEGYSVSREKKERFSLILESASTNQTSMYLCATRWGTLNTEAFFGQGTRLTVV.

The chain is built from TRBV19 and TRBJ2-7; the match to TRBD1 covers 7 bases. The CDR3 is 14 amino acids. Germline-derived CDR1 and CDR2 are LNHDA and SQIVND (reference sequence). V shed 4 bases, J shed 2 bases, and the junction held 5 bases outside the gene matches. The DNA of the CDR3 is TGTGCCAGTAGTAAAGGGGACAGCCCCTACGAGCAGTACTTC. It encodes CASSKGDSPYEQYF.

The chain is built from TRBV3-1 (or the pseudogene TRBV3-2) and TRBJ1-3; D remains ambiguous. This CDR3 contains 14 residues. In germline, CDR1 is LGHDT, CDR2 YNNKEL (reference sequence). Trimming removed 8 bases from V and 0 bases from J, with 11 bases in between. The CDR3 DNA follows: TGTGCCAGCTCGGGTGAGTCCTCTGGAAACACCATATATTTT. Encoded protein: CASSGESSGNTIYF.

For this clone: Other nucleotide sequences from this sample produce the same CDR3. J is TRBJ2-5 and V is TRBV7-8, with D possibly matching TRBD1 (6 bases). This CDR3 has 14 amino acids. Trimming left V 5 bases short and J 5 bases short, with 15 bases between. Germline CDR1 SGHVS, CDR2 FQNEAQ. CDR3 in DNA: TGTGCCAGCAGCCCTAGGGGCCAGGGGGAGACCCAGTACTTC. Its protein product is CASSPRGQGETQYF.

J is TRBJ2-2 and V is TRBV6-6, with TRBD2 matching over 12 bases. Germline lookup yields CDR1 MNHNY and CDR2 SVGAGI (reference sequence). Germline trimming cut 5 bases from V and 0 bases from J; bases unmatched to any gene: 7. CDR3 size: 18 residues. This CDR3 is CASSPRLAGVTNTGELFF. The CDR3 coding sequence is TGTGCCAGCAGTCCCAGACTAGCGGGGGTCACGAACACCGGGGAGCTGTTTTTT.

By share of the sample, this clone is medium-sized. The chain uses TRBV4-2 and TRBJ2-7; 11 bases line up with TRBD2. The length of the CDR3 is 16 residues. Unmatched junction bases numbered 5, after V lost 4 bases and J lost 0 bases. From germline, CDR1 is LGHNA and CDR2 YNFKEQ. CDR3 nucleotides: TGTGCCAGCAGCCCAGAGGGACTAGCGGACTCCTACGAGCAGTACTTC. Amino acids: CASSPEGLADSYEQYF.

This chain joins TRBV3-1 (or the pseudogene TRBV3-2) and TRBJ2-7; possible D gene TRBD2, 5 bases. Germline V gene sequence: CDR1 LGHDT, CDR2 YNNKEL (reference sequence). With 2 bases removed from V and 5 bases from J, the gap between germline ends came to 16 bases. The length of the CDR3 is 15 residues. The chain's CDR3 is CASSQLGIQANEQYF. The CDR3 DNA reads TGTGCCAGCAGCCAACTCGGGATTCAAGCCAACGAGCAGTACTTC.

The rearrangement joins TRBV27 to TRBJ2-7; the match to TRBD2 covers 7 bases. CDR3 length equals 14 residues. V lost 3 bases to trimming and J lost 4 bases; unmatched junction nucleotides: 6. Germline values: CDR1 MNHEY, CDR2 SMNVEV (reference sequence). CDR3: CASSFIAGPYEQYF. CDR3 in DNA: TGTGCCAGCAGTTTTATAGCGGGCCCATACGAGCAGTACTTC.

V is TRBV28 and J is TRBJ1-5, with 8 nucleotides matching TRBD1. The junction had 1 base not matched to a gene; V was cut back by 4 bases and J by 2 bases. The germline CDR1 and CDR2 sequences are MDHEN and SYDVKM. The CDR3 runs 14 residues. The CDR3: CASSSDRGNQPQHF. CDR3 DNA: TGTGCCAGCAGTTCGGACAGGGGCAATCAGCCCCAGCATTTT. Combining the CDR3 with reference TRBV28 and TRBJ1-5 gives the whole variable domain DVKVTQSSRYLVKRTGEKVFLECVQDMDHENMFWYRQDPGLGLRLIYFSYDVKMKEKGDIPEGYSVSREKKERFSLILESASTNQTSMYLCASSSDRGNQPQHFGDGTRLSIL.

The chain couples TRBV24-1 to TRBJ2-2, with 7 bases fitting TRBD2. V lost 3 bases to trimming and J lost 6 bases; unmatched junction nucleotides: 12. The length of the CDR3 is 17 residues. In germline, CDR1 is KGHDR, CDR2 SFDVKD. The CDR3 region has the DNA TGTGCCACCAGTGATCCCCGGACTAGGTCTGAACCCGGGGAGCTGTTTTTT. It translates to CATSDPRTRSEPGELFF.

The V and J genes are TRBV4-2 and TRBJ2-1; 9 bases agree with TRBD2. The germline CDR1 and CDR2 sequences are LGHNA and YNFKEQ. This CDR3 is built from 16 residues. The ends lost 1 base at V and 2 bases at J; junction bases unmatched: 3. CDR3 region: CASSQGLAEPYNEQFF. DNA for the CDR3: TGTGCCAGCAGCCAAGGACTAGCGGAACCCTACAATGAGCAGTTCTTC.

This chain joins TRBV6-5 and TRBJ1-1, with a possible D match to TRBD1 (5 bases). CDR1 and CDR2 from the germline V gene are MNHEY and SVGAGI. V lost 9 bases to trimming and J lost 0 bases, with 11 bases between them. The CDR3 length is 13 residues. In nucleotides, the CDR3 is TGTGCCAGTTACAGGTCTATGAACACTGAAGCTTTCTTT. It encodes CASYRSMNTEAFF.

This sequence joins TRBV5-6 and TRBJ2-7, with D possibly matching TRBD1 (6 bases). Germline assignment: CDR1 SGHDT and CDR2 YYEEEE. The CDR3 has 11 amino acids. Trimming stripped 4 bases from V and 5 bases from J, with 7 bases between. CDR3 loop: CASSRDNEQYF. The CDR3 DNA reads TGTGCCAGCAGCCGGGACAACGAGCAGTACTTC.

The CDR3 coding sequence is TGTGCCACCAGTGATTACGGACAGATCCAAGAGACCCAGTACTTC. Its protein product is CATSDYGQIQETQYF. The chain joins TRBV24-1 to TRBJ2-5; maybe TRBD1 (6 bases). The CDR3 covers 15 residues. Germline values: CDR1 KGHDR, CDR2 SFDVKD. V dropped 2 bases and J dropped 1 base, with 10 bases sitting between them.

The chain employs TRBV2 and TRBJ1-4; a weak D match, TRBD1 (6 bases). Germline values: CDR1 SNHLY, CDR2 FYNNEI. Between the trimmed V and J ends, which lost 10 bases and 7 bases, there was a span of 16 bases. This CDR3 is 13 amino acids long. The CDR3 bases are TGTGCCACCAACGACAGGTTGGGTGAAAAACTGTTTTTT. Its translation: CATNDRLGEKLFF.

The gene calls are TRBV7-2 and TRBJ2-7; 13 positions match TRBD2. The ends lost 4 bases at V and 7 bases at J; junction bases unmatched: 13. Germline V gives CDR1 SGHTA, CDR2 FQGNSA. The CDR3 length is 17 residues. The CDR3 protein is CASSSQPLLAGGPEQYF. In DNA, the CDR3 is TGTGCCAGCAGCTCGCAGCCTTTACTAGCGGGGGGGCCAGAGCAGTACTTC.

The chain combines TRBV18 with TRBJ1-1; 9 bases line up with TRBD1. This CDR3 is built from 18 residues. Per the germline V gene, CDR1 is KGHSH and CDR2 is LQKENI. The ends lost 3 bases at V and 1 base at J; junction bases unmatched: 12. The CDR3 sequence: CASSPLTGGGFWNTEAFF. In DNA, the CDR3 is TGTGCCAGCTCACCCCTGACAGGGGGAGGATTTTGGAACACTGAAGCTTTCTTT.

V is TRBV9 and J is TRBJ2-3, with 14 nucleotides matching TRBD2. From germline, CDR1 is SGDLS and CDR2 YYNGEE. This CDR3 is 17 amino acids long. V lost 4 bases, J lost 5 bases, and 9 bases stayed unmatched. The DNA for the CDR3 is TGTGCCAGCAGCTTCCGGACTAGCGGGGGGAGAGGAGATACGCAGTATTTT. Its protein is CASSFRTSGGRGDTQYF. Full variable domain (rest looked up from reference TRBV9 and TRBJ2-3): DSGVTQTPKHLITATGQRVTLRCSPRSGDLSVYWYQQSLDQGLQFLIQYYNGEERAKGNILERFSAQQFPDLHSELNLSSLELGDSALYFCASSFRTSGGRGDTQYFGPGTRLTVL.

V is TRBV30 and J is TRBJ1-1; 12 bases map to TRBD1. The V segment lost 3 bases and the J segment 4 bases; nucleotides outside the gene matches: 9. CDR1 and CDR2 from the germline V gene are GTSNPN and SVGIG (reference sequence). This CDR3 comprises 16 residues. The CDR3 coding sequence is TGTGCCTGGAGGACCGGGACAGGGGGCCGAGGCACTGAAGCTTTCTTT. Residues: CAWRTGTGGRGTEAFF.

V and J are TRBV6-5 and TRBJ2-1, with 7 bases fitting TRBD2. The length of the CDR3 is 14 residues. Germline lookup yields CDR1 MNHEY and CDR2 SVGAGI. Unmatched junction bases numbered 11, after V lost 5 bases and J lost 10 bases. Written as DNA, the CDR3 is TGTGCCAGCAGTCGGGCAGGACTAGAGGGCGAGCAGTTCTTC. Translation gives CASSRAGLEGEQFF.

The rearrangement links TRBV5-1 to TRBJ2-3; 8 nucleotides line up with TRBD1. The CDR3 loop spans 15 amino acids. Germline CDR1 SGHRS, CDR2 YFSETQ. V lost 0 bases to trimming and J lost 1 base; unmatched junction nucleotides: 1. CDR3 loop: CASSLGGQGTDTQYF. The CDR3 bases are TGCGCCAGCAGCTTGGGGGGACAGGGCACAGATACGCAGTATTTT.